This entry lists 22 T cell receptor beta chains sequenced from one sample in a study of cytomegalovirus exposure and HLA in healthy donors. Researchers ran the PCR with 60 Vbeta and 13 Jbeta primers. Sequencing used immunoSEQ multiplex PCR; TCRdb keeps in-frame clones, though not all of them. There are fewer than 250,000 clones in the sample; 78% occur only once, and 3.5% to 4% lies in the top ten. Material for sequencing was PBMCs. These receptor sequences come from a male donor in good health and CMV-seronegative.

V gene TRBV27 combines with J gene TRBJ2-7; TRBD2 might be the D (7 bases). The CDR3 is made up of 14 amino acids. CDR1 and CDR2 (germline): MNHEY, SMNVEV (reference sequence). The V end lost 8 bases, the J end lost 7 bases, and 21 bases lay between the germline ends. The CDR3 sequence: CASETLGGGGEQYF. DNA of the CDR3: TGTGCCAGCGAAACCCTTGGGGGAGGGGGGGAGCAGTACTTC.

The chain employs TRBV5-1 and TRBJ2-3, with 8 bases identical to TRBD1. This CDR3 contains 14 residues. From germline, CDR1 is SGHRS and CDR2 YFSETQ. With V trimmed by 4 bases and J by 0 bases, 1 base remained unmatched. CDR3 protein: CASSQGASTDTQYF. CDR3 sequence (DNA): TGCGCCAGCAGCCAGGGGGCAAGCACAGATACGCAGTATTTT.

J is TRBJ2-7 and V is TRBV6-6; TRBD1 agrees at 9 bases. V gave up 5 bases and J gave up 1 base; unmatched junction bases: 9. The V gene's germline CDR1 is MNHNY and CDR2 SVGAGI (reference sequence). This CDR3 is 16 amino acids long. The CDR3 loop is CASSTQGALTSYEQYF. The DNA for the CDR3 is TGTGCCAGCAGTACACAGGGGGCGCTGACATCCTACGAGCAGTACTTC.

The chain couples TRBV5-1 to TRBJ2-2, with 7 bases lining up with TRBD1. Germline CDR1 SGHRS, CDR2 YFSETQ. The CDR3 loop spans 14 amino acids. Trimming removed 7 bases from V and 7 bases from J; junction bases left unmatched: 10. CDR3 sequence reads: CASSPGGDGGELFF. The CDR3 DNA reads TGCGCCAGCTCCCCAGGGGGTGATGGCGGGGAGCTGTTTTTT.

V usage is TRBV5-6 and J usage is TRBJ2-7, with 8 nucleotides matching TRBD1. This CDR3 region has 15 residues. The germline gives CDR1 SGHDT, CDR2 YYEEEE. Trimming removed 2 bases from V and 3 bases from J; junction bases left unmatched: 7. This CDR3 reads CASSFTGQGNYEQYF. Here the CDR3 DNA reads TGTGCCAGCAGCTTTACCGGACAGGGAAACTACGAGCAGTACTTC.

The gene calls are TRBV27 and TRBJ2-7, with 13 bases matching TRBD2. The germline V gene encodes CDR1 MNHEY and CDR2 SMNVEV (reference sequence). CDR3 size: 19 residues. The junction had 10 bases not matched to a gene; V was cut back by 0 bases and J by 2 bases. The CDR3 bases are TGTGCCAGCAGTTTATCCGGGACTAGCGGGATTGGCCGTACCTACGAGCAGTACTTC. This translates into CASSLSGTSGIGRTYEQYF.

The chain has TRBV5-1 and TRBJ2-1; possibly TRBD1 for D (6 bases). Germline V gives CDR1 SGHRS, CDR2 YFSETQ. Trimming cost V 0 bases and J 4 bases, with 8 bases left between them. This CDR3 has 14 residues. This CDR3 reads CASSLGQEYNEQFF. The CDR3 nucleotides are TGCGCCAGCAGCTTGGGACAGGAATACAATGAGCAGTTCTTC.

This clone has only a few counts. The rearrangement joins TRBV5-4 to TRBJ1-1; 7 bases match TRBD1. V shed 4 bases and J 5 bases; nucleotides not matched to a gene: 5. The CDR3 runs to 13 residues. Germline V gene sequence: CDR1 SGHNT, CDR2 YYREEE (reference sequence). CDR3 nucleotide sequence: TGTGCCAGCAGCATAACAGGGGAGACTGAAGCTTTCTTT. Translated, it gives CASSITGETEAFF. Full variable domain (missing parts from reference TRBV5-4 and TRBJ1-1): ETGVTQSPTHLIKTRGQQVTLRCSSQSGHNTVSWYQQALGQGPQFIFQYYREEENGRGNFPPRFSGLQFPNYSSELNVNALELDDSALYLCASSITGETEAFFGQGTRLTVV.

In this sample, this clone turned up once. This chain joins TRBV6-1 and TRBJ2-7; 7 bases fit TRBD1. The CDR3 has 17 amino acids. With 2 bases clipped from V and 5 bases from J, the junction kept 15 bases outside the gene matches. Germline V gene lookup returns CDR1 MNHNS and CDR2 SASEGT. The CDR3 loop is CASSELAGSQGVNEQYF. The DNA of the CDR3 is TGTGCCAGCAGTGAATTGGCCGGTAGTCAGGGGGTAAACGAGCAGTACTTC.

The chain has TRBV4-2 and TRBJ1-2; the match to TRBD1 covers 8 bases. V shed 1 base, J shed 7 bases, and the junction held 11 bases outside the gene matches. Germline V lookup: CDR1 LGHNA, CDR2 YNFKEQ. The CDR3 sequence is 16 residues long. As DNA, the CDR3 is TGTGCCAGCAGCCAAGGGATGGGACAGGCCCTCTCTGGCTACACCTTC. Protein: CASSQGMGQALSGYTF.

The chain links TRBV7-3 to TRBJ2-1; 12 bases are a match to TRBD2. J was trimmed by 7 bases and V by 2 bases; bases with no gene match: 3. Germline CDR1 reads SGHTA; CDR2 reads FQGTGA. The CDR3 has 15 residues. In nucleotides, the CDR3 is TGTGCCAGCAGCTTATACCTAGCGGGAGGGAATGAGCAGTTCTTC. It specifies CASSLYLAGGNEQFF. The full variable domain, completed using reference TRBV7-3 and TRBJ2-1, is GAGVSQTPSNKVTEKGKYVELRCDPISGHTALYWYRQSLGQGPEFLIYFQGTGAADDSGLPNDRFFAVRPEGSVSTLKIQRTERGDSAVYLCASSLYLAGGNEQFFGPGTRLTVL.

Comment on this clone: The CDR3 carries no conserved terminal phenylalanine or tryptophan, so it likely arises from a read error. The rearrangement uses TRBV15 and TRBJ2-7, with 10 bases lining up with TRBD2. The V segment lost 3 bases and the J segment 2 bases; nucleotides outside the gene matches: 13. This CDR3 comprises 18 residues. The germline gives CDR1 LNHNV, CDR2 YYDKDF (reference sequence). CDR3 loop: CATSSDRLGLAVTYEQYS. CDR3 nucleotides: TGTGCCACCAGCAGCGATAGGCTCGGACTAGCGGTAACCTACGAGCAGTACTCC.

This clone has more than one count but fewer than ten. The chain recombines TRBV28 with TRBJ1-2; unclear D gene. Germline V gene sequence: CDR1 MDHEN, CDR2 SYDVKM. The V end lost 5 bases, the J end lost 6 bases, and 16 bases lay between the germline ends. CDR3 length equals 14 residues. CDR3 nucleotide sequence: TGTGCCAGCAGTCCTCGGGGAAGAAATGATGGCTACACCTTC. Translated, it gives CASSPRGRNDGYTF.

The rearrangement links TRBV6-1 to TRBJ2-5; 10 positions match TRBD2. The CDR3 totals 16 residues. Germline CDR1 and CDR2: MNHNS and SASEGT. V was clipped by 2 bases and J by 2 bases; unmatched bases: 5. The CDR3 DNA reads TGTGCCAGCAGTGAAAGGCTAGCGGGAGCACAAGAGACCCAGTACTTC. It encodes CASSERLAGAQETQYF.

This clone was observed a single time. CDR3 sequence (DNA): TGTGCCAGCAGCCAAGACTCAGGAGCGGGATTAAACTACAATGAGCAGTTCTTC. This translates into CASSQDSGAGLNYNEQFF. This chain joins TRBV4-2 and TRBJ2-1; 7 bases fit TRBD2. After removal of 0 bases from V and 3 bases from J, the junction contained 11 bases not matched to a gene. The CDR3 consists of 18 residues. CDR1 LGHNA and CDR2 YNFKEQ come from the germline V gene.

The rearrangement uses TRBV2 and TRBJ2-1, with no clear D. Germline values: CDR1 SNHLY, CDR2 FYNNEI. V gave up 4 bases and J gave up 0 bases, with 7 bases separating them. CDR3 length: 14 amino acids. The CDR3 protein is CASSGLLSYNEQFF. The CDR3 region has the DNA TGTGCCAGCAGTGGATTACTCTCCTACAATGAGCAGTTCTTC.

CDR3 residues: CASSQEPAGTQYF. The CDR3 bases are TGTGCCAGCAGCCAGGAACCTGCGGGTACGCAGTATTTT. The genes are TRBV4-2 and TRBJ2-3, with D perhaps TRBD2 (5 bases). The CDR3 runs 13 residues. Per the germline V gene, CDR1 is LGHNA and CDR2 is YNFKEQ. Trimming removed 3 bases from V and 8 bases from J, with 12 bases in between.

J is TRBJ1-1 and V is TRBV13; a possible D gene is TRBD1 (6 bases). V gave up 5 bases and J gave up 6 bases, with 25 bases separating them. The CDR3 is made up of 17 amino acids. Per the germline V gene, CDR1 is PRHDT and CDR2 is FYEKMQ (reference sequence). The CDR3 sequence: CASSPTVRNAGGPEAFF. CDR3 bases: TGTGCCAGCAGCCCGACCGTTCGGAATGCGGGGGGCCCTGAAGCTTTCTTT.

CDR3 nucleotide sequence: TGTGCCAGCCTCCATCCGGGAATAAGCACAGATACGCAGTATTTT. Its translation is CASLHPGISTDTQYF. This chain uses TRBV7-9 with TRBJ2-3; D might be TRBD2 (5 bases). Germline CDR1 and CDR2: SEHNR and FQNEAQ (reference sequence). The CDR3 contains 15 residues. The V end was cut by 8 bases, the J end by 0 bases, with 15 bases between.

This clone was recorded a few times. A read error may account for a junction end that differs from germline. This chain connects TRBV7-9 to TRBJ2-7, with 12 nucleotides matching TRBD1. CDR1 and CDR2 (germline): SEHNR, FQNEAQ (reference sequence). The CDR3 runs to 18 residues. CDR3 nucleotides: TGTTCCAGCAGCAGAAACCCGGGACAGGGGGCGCGTAGGAACGAGCAGTACTTC. This translates into CSSSRNPGQGARRNEQYF.

This clone appeared a single time. The CDR3 DNA follows: TGTGCCAGTAGTATTTCCGGGACAGGGGATTACAATGAGCAGTTCTTC. It translates to CASSISGTGDYNEQFF. This chain links TRBV19 with TRBJ2-1, with 10 bases identical to TRBD1. This CDR3 contains 16 residues. Germline assignment: CDR1 LNHDA and CDR2 SQIVND (reference sequence). The junction had 6 bases not matched to a gene; V was cut back by 3 bases and J by 4 bases.

The V call is TRBV13, the J call TRBJ1-2; D remains ambiguous. The CDR3 covers 15 residues. Trimming stripped 2 bases from V and 0 bases from J, with 10 bases between. Germline V gene sequence: CDR1 PRHDT, CDR2 FYEKMQ (reference sequence). The CDR3 sequence: CASSLPRVANYGYTF. Here the CDR3 DNA reads TGTGCCAGCAGCTTACCCCGCGTAGCTAACTATGGCTACACCTTC.